Listed below are T cell receptor beta chains from one sample, sequenced in a study of blood T cells in healthy people across ages. TCRdb ran MiXCR on the 5' RACE reads and lists one entry per CDR3 protein. The sample has 790,000 or so distinct CDR3 sequences; about 42% are singletons. What was sequenced was blood. Every receptor here comes from a man older than 75 in good health. The CDR3 runs from the conserved cysteine through the conserved F or W. D genes are given only for firm matches. A row's size may be missing; if present it is once, few, many or a size class.

clone size	V gene	D gene	J gene	CDR3 DNA	CDR3 protein
NA	TRBV21-1	NA	TRBJ2-5	TGTGCCAGCAGCAAAGCGAGGCGACGAGGGCCCCTTGAGGAGACCCAGTACTTC	CASSKARRRGPLEETQYF
NA	TRBV9	NA	TRBJ2-1	TGTGCCAGCAGTGACTCCCGGGGGCAGGTGGAAAACAATGAGCAGTTCTTC	CASSDSRGQVENNEQFF
NA	TRBV4-1	TRBD2	TRBJ2-5	TGCGCCAGCAGCCGCGTGCGGGGGAAACAAGAGACCCAGTACTTC	CASSRVRGKQETQYF
few	TRBV7-3	NA	TRBJ2-1	TGTGCCAGCAGCTTAGGTTACATCCCGGATGAGCAGTTCTTC	CASSLGYIPDEQFF
NA	TRBV10-3	TRBD2	TRBJ2-1	TGTGCCATCAGTAAGGGACTAGCGGGAGTGGATGAGCAGTTCTTC	CAISKGLAGVDEQFF
NA	TRBV9	NA	TRBJ2-7	TGTGCCAGCAGCGTAGGGACCCGAGGGGAGCAGTACTTC	CASSVGTRGEQYF
NA	TRBV27	NA	TRBJ1-1	TGTGCCAGCAGTGCGGGACGGAACACTGAAGCTTTCTTT	CASSAGRNTEAFF
NA	TRBV9	TRBD2	TRBJ2-5	TGTGCCAGCAGCGTAGGGGTAGCGGGGCTTCGGTGGGAGCAAGAGACCCAGTACTTC	CASSVGVAGLRWEQETQYF
NA	TRBV5-1	NA	TRBJ2-5	TGCGCCAGCAGCTTCGGCGGGACCCAAGAGACCCAGTACTTC	CASSFGGTQETQYF
NA	TRBV4-3	TRBD2	TRBJ2-1	TGCGCCAGCAGCCAAGATCGGCCTAGCGGGAGTATTTACAATGAGCAGTTCTTC	CASSQDRPSGSIYNEQFF
NA	TRBV14	NA	TRBJ2-7	TGTGCCAGCAGCCAAGGTCCAGGGGTGTTCTCCTACGAGCAGTACTTC	CASSQGPGVFSYEQYF
few	TRBV21-1	NA	TRBJ2-5	TGTGCCAGCAGCGTAAAATCCGTGGGTGAGGAGACCCAGTACTTC	CASSVKSVGEETQYF
few	TRBV7-2	NA	TRBJ2-3	TGTGCCAGCAGCTTCTGGAGGACAGATACGCAGTATTTT	CASSFWRTDTQYF
NA	TRBV7-2	NA	TRBJ2-1	TGTGCCAGCAGCTTAGCGTGGCGGGTCTCCCACAATGAGCAGTTCTTC	CASSLAWRVSHNEQFF
NA	TRBV5-1	TRBD2	TRBJ2-3	TGCGCCAGCAGCACCGAGCGGCGGGGGGGCAGTGTAGATACGCAGTATTTT	CASSTERRGGSVDTQYF
NA	TRBV5-1	NA	TRBJ1-1	TGCGCCAGCAGCTCGTTGACGGGGGGGAACACTGAAGCTTTCTTT	CASSSLTGGNTEAFF
once	TRBV20-1	TRBD1	TRBJ1-2	TGCAGTGCTAGAGAGGCAGGGGGCGTTGCTAACTATGGCTACACCTTC	CSAREAGGVANYGYTF
NA	TRBV20-1	NA	TRBJ2-1	TGCAGTGCTAGAGATCCGAAGGTTAATGAGCAGTTCTTC	CSARDPKVNEQFF
once	TRBV3-1	TRBD2	TRBJ2-3	TGTGCCAGCAGCTTCGGACTAGCGGGAGGTGGAGATATGCAGTATTTT	CASSFGLAGGGDMQYF
many	TRBV5-1	TRBD2	TRBJ2-7	TGCGCCAGCAGCGAGAGCGGGAGAACTGGTAGCGAGCAGTACTTC	CASSESGRTGSEQYF
few	TRBV9	NA	TRBJ2-5	TGTGCCAGCAGCGTCTCCCCGACCGTAGAGACCCAGTACTTC	CASSVSPTVETQYF
once	TRBV9	TRBD1	TRBJ2-2	TGTGCCAGTAGCGTAGGGGGCGGGAACACCGGGGAGCTGTTTTTT	CASSVGGGNTGELFF
few	TRBV10-3	NA	TRBJ2-7	TGTGCCATCAGTGAGGCAAAGGCGGGAAGCTCCTACGAGCAGTACTTC	CAISEAKAGSSYEQYF
few	TRBV9	NA	TRBJ2-7	TGTGCGTCCGCGGAAGGAATTGAGAACGAGCAGTACTTC	CASAEGIENEQYF
few	TRBV28	NA	TRBJ1-5	TGTGCCAGCAGTTTTTTGAGTGTCGGGGCTAGCAATCAGCCCCAGCATTTT	CASSFLSVGASNQPQHF
NA	TRBV5-6	TRBD1	TRBJ1-2	TGTGCCAGCAGAATGACAGGGAGTGGCTACACCTTC	CASRMTGSGYTF
many	TRBV29-1	NA	TRBJ1-2	TGCAGCGTTGACCCCGGGACGACTGGCTACACCTTC	CSVDPGTTGYTF
once	TRBV9	NA	TRBJ2-4	TGTGCCAGCAGCGGAGCCGGGCCATGGGACATTCAGTACTTC	CASSGAGPWDIQYF
NA	TRBV7-2	NA	TRBJ2-5	TGTGCCAGCAGCTTAGCCACCTTTGGTTTGTACTTC	CASSLATFGLYF
NA	TRBV4-1	NA	TRBJ2-7	TGCGCCAGCAGCTACAGGGGGGGCTCCGGGACAAACTCCTACGAGCAGTACTTC	CASSYRGGSGTNSYEQYF
NA	TRBV7-3	NA	TRBJ2-1	TGTGCCAGCAGCTTCACAGGCCGAGGTGAGCGGTTCTTC	CASSFTGRGERFF
few	TRBV7-2	NA	TRBJ1-1	TGTGCCAGCAGCCATGGGGGGCCAGGAACGCGGACTGAAGCTTTCTTT	CASSHGGPGTRTEAFF
NA	TRBV7-2	NA	TRBJ2-6	TGTGCCAGCAGCCCTTTTTCTGACAATTCTGGGGCCAACGTCCTGACTTTC	CASSPFSDNSGANVLTF
NA	TRBV5-1	NA	TRBJ1-2	TGCGCCAGCAGCTTGGGGCAGGGAACCTATGGCTACACCTTC	CASSLGQGTYGYTF
NA	TRBV20-1	NA	TRBJ2-5	TGCAGTGCTATGTCAGACCAAGAGACCCAGTACTTC	CSAMSDQETQYF
few	TRBV6-5	NA	TRBJ2-1	TGTGCCAGCAGTATGTCCAATGAGCAGTTCTTC	CASSMSNEQFF
NA	TRBV7-2	NA	TRBJ2-7	TGTGCCAGCAGCTTAGAGCAGGGCAAGCAGTACTTC	CASSLEQGKQYF
NA	TRBV6-2/TRBV6-3	TRBD1	TRBJ2-5	TGTGCCAGCACCGACAGGGTAGAGACCCAGTACTTC	CASTDRVETQYF
few	TRBV27	TRBD2	TRBJ2-3	TGTGCCAGCAGTTTCGCGGGAGGGACAGATACGCAGTATTTT	CASSFAGGTDTQYF
NA	TRBV6-5	NA	TRBJ1-1	TGTGCCAGCAGTCCTGATGTGGTGAACACTGAAGCTTTCTTT	CASSPDVVNTEAFF
NA	TRBV12-3/TRBV12-4	TRBD2	TRBJ2-1	TGTGCCTGCAGTGGGACTAGCGGGAGGAGCTCCTACAATGAGCAGTTCTTC	CACSGTSGRSSYNEQFF
many	TRBV7-9	NA	TRBJ2-3	TGTGCCAGCAGCTTTAGCGGGACAGTCCCAGATACGCAGTATTTT	CASSFSGTVPDTQYF
NA	TRBV6-2/TRBV6-3	NA	TRBJ2-1	TGTGCCAGCAGTTACCACAGCGGAGCCTCAAAAGATGAGCAGTTCTTC	CASSYHSGASKDEQFF
NA	TRBV24-1	TRBD2	TRBJ2-1	TGTGCCACCAGTGAGCCGGGACTAGCGGGAGAGGAGCAGTTCTTC	CATSEPGLAGEEQFF
NA	TRBV20-1	NA	TRBJ1-6	TGCAGTGTTGGGCGTGATTATAATTCACCCCTCCACTTT	CSVGRDYNSPLHF
NA	TRBV5-1	TRBD2	TRBJ2-4	TGCGCCAGCAGCGTTACCGGGACTAAAACCATTCAGTACTTC	CASSVTGTKTIQYF
NA	TRBV29-1	TRBD1	TRBJ2-7	TGCAGCGTCATAATCCGGGACAGTGTCTACGAGCAGTACTTC	CSVIIRDSVYEQYF
NA	TRBV12-3/TRBV12-4	TRBD2	TRBJ2-1	TGTGCCAGCAGTTTAATACTAGCGGGAGGGATCCACAATGAGCAGTTCTTC	CASSLILAGGIHNEQFF